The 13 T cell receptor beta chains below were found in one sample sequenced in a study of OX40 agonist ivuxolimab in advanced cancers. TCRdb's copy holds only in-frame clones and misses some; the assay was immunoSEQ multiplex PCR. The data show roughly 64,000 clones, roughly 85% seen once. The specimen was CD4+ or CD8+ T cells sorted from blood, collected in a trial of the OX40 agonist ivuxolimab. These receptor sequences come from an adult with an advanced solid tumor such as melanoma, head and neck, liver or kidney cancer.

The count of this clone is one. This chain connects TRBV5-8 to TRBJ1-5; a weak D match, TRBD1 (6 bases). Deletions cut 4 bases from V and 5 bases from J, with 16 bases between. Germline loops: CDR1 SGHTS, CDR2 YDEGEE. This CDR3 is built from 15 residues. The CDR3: CASSPGQRDHQPQHF. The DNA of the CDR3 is TGTGCCAGCAGCCCAGGACAGAGGGACCATCAGCCCCAGCATTTT.

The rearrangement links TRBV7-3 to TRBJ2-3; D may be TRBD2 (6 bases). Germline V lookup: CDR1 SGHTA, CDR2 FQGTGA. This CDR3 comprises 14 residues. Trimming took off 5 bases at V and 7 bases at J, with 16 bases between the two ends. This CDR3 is CASSQFVAGNTQYF. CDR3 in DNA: TGTGCCAGCAGCCAATTTGTTGCGGGGAATACGCAGTATTTT.

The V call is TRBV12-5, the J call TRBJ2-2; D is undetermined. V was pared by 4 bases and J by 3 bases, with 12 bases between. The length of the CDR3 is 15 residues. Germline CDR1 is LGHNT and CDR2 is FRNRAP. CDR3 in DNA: TGTGCTAGTGGTTGGATGGCTGTAGACACCGGGGAGCTGTTTTTT. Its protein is CASGWMAVDTGELFF.

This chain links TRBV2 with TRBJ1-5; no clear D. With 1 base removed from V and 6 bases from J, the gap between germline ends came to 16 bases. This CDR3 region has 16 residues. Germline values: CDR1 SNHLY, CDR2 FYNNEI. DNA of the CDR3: TGTGCCAGCAGTGAAGACAGTCAGGTAATTGGTCAGCCCCAGCATTTT. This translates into CASSEDSQVIGQPQHF.

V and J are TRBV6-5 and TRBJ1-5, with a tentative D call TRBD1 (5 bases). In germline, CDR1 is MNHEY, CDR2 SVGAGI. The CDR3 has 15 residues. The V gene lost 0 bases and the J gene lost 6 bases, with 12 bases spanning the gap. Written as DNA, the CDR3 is TGTGCCAGCAGTTACTCTGGGCAGGGCTCTCAGCCCCAGCATTTT. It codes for CASSYSGQGSQPQHF.

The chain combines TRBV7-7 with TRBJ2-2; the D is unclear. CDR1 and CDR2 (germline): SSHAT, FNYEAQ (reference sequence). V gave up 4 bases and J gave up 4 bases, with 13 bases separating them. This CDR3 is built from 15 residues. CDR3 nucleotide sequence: TGTGCCAGCAGCTCGCCTGGGGTCTTCACCGGGGAGCTGTTTTTT. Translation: CASSSPGVFTGELFF. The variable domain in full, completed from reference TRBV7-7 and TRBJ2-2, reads GAGVSQSPRYKVTKRGQDVTLRCDPISSHATLYWYQQALGQGPEFLTYFNYEAQPDKSGLPSDRFSAERPEGSISTLTIQRTEQRDSAMYRCASSSPGVFTGELFFGEGSRLTVL.

The CDR3 DNA is TGTGCCAGCAGTCGACAGGGGAGGATGGGGGCCAACGTCCTGACTTTC. Its protein is CASSRQGRMGANVLTF. The chain has TRBV27 and TRBJ2-6; 8 bases align to TRBD1. CDR3 length: 16 residues. Trimming at V came to 5 bases and at J to 4 bases, leaving 7 bases not matched to a gene. CDR1 and CDR2 from the germline V gene are MNHEY and SMNVEV (reference sequence).

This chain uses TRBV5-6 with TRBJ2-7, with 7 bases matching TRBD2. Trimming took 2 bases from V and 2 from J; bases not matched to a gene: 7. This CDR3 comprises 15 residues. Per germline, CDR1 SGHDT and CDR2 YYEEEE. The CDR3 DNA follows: TGTGCCAGCAGCTTCAGGGCAGGGAGGGCCTACGAGCAGTACTTC. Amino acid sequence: CASSFRAGRAYEQYF.

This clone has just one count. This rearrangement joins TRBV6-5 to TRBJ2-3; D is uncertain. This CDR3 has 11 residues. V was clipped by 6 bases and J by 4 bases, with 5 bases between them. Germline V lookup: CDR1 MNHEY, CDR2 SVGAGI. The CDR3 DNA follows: TGTGCCAGCAGACTGTCAGATACGCAGTATTTT. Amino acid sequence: CASRLSDTQYF.

The CDR3 region has the DNA TGTGCCAGCAGCTTACACGGTGGGCCTTCTACCTACGAGCAGTACTTC. It encodes CASSLHGGPSTYEQYF. The genes are TRBV7-9 and TRBJ2-7, with no clear D. CDR3 length: 16 amino acids. Germline V gene data show CDR1 as SEHNR and CDR2 as FQNEAQ (reference sequence). V was clipped by 2 bases and J by 2 bases, with 16 bases between them.

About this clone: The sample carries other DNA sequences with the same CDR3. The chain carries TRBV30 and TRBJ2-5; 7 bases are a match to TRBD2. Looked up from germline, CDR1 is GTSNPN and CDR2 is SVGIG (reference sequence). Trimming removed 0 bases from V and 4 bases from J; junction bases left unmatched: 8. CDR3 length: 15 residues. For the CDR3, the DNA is TGTGCCTGGAGTGTCTCGGGAGGTCGGGTAGAGACCCAGTACTTC. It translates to CAWSVSGGRVETQYF.

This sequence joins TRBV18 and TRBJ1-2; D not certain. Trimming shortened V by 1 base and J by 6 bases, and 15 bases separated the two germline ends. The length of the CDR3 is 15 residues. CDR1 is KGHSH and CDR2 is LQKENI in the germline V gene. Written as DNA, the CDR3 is TGTGCCAGCTCACCACAGGGTTTAGGCGCTGATGGCTACACCTTC. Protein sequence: CASSPQGLGADGYTF.

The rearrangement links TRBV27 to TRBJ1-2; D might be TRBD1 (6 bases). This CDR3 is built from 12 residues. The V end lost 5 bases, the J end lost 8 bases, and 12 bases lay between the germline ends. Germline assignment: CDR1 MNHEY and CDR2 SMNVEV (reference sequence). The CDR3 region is CASSQGNDGYTF. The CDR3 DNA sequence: TGTGCCAGCAGTCAGGGGAACGACGGCTACACCTTC.